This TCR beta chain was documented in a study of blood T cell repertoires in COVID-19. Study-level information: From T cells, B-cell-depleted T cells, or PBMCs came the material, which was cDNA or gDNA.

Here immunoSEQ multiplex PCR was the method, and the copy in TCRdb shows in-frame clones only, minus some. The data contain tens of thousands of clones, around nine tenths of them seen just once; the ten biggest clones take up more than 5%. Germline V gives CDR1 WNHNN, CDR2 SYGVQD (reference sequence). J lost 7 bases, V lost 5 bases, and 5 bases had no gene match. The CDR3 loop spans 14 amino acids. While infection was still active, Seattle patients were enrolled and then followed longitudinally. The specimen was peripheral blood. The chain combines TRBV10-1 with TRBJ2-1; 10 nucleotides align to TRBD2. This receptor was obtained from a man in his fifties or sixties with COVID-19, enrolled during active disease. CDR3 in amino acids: CASSRSGLANEQFF. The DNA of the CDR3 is TGCGCCAGCAGTCGCTCGGGACTAGCGAATGAGCAGTTCTTC.